These T cell receptor beta chains were read from a single sample in a study of blood T cells in healthy people across ages. TCRdb analysed the 5' RACE reads with MiXCR anew, one entry per CDR3 protein. The table lists some 1.7 million distinct CDR3 sequences, 28% of them singletons. The source material was blood. These receptors originate from a woman in her thirties in good health. Both conserved end residues are part of each CDR3. Fields, in order: J gene, clone size, V gene, D gene, CDR3 protein, CDR3 DNA. A D gene is named only where the DNA matches it firmly. Expanded clones get a size class; other rows say once, few or many, or leave the size out.

>TRBJ2-1|many|TRBV5-6|TRBD2
CASSSGLAGSRSYNEQFF
TGTGCCAGCAGCTCTGGACTAGCGGGAAGTCGCTCCTACAATGAGCAGTTCTTC
>TRBJ2-5|many|TRBV6-5|TRBD1
CASSFSGTGKETQYF
TGTGCCAGCAGTTTCTCCGGGACAGGGAAAGAGACCCAGTACTTC
>TRBJ2-7|many|TRBV20-1|TRBD1
CSARDRALSYEQYF
TGCAGTGCTAGGGACAGGGCTCTCTCCTACGAGCAGTACTTC
>TRBJ2-1|-|TRBV3-1|TRBD2
CASSQDGGGPYNGQFF
TGTGCCAGCAGCCAAGATGGGGGGGGTCCCTACAATGGGCAGTTCTTC
>TRBJ2-4|-|TRBV3-1|TRBD1
CASSQAGQPLAKNIQYF
TGTGCCAGCAGCCAAGCGGGACAGCCGCTAGCCAAAAACATTCAGTACTTC
>TRBJ2-1|many|TRBV12-3/TRBV12-4|-
CASSPPGVRGNEQFF
TGTGCCAGCAGTCCACCAGGGGTTAGGGGAAATGAGCAGTTCTTC
>TRBJ2-7|-|TRBV10-2|TRBD2
CASSAPGGPHEQYF
TGCGCCAGCAGTGCACCGGGAGGGCCCCATGAGCAGTACTTC
>TRBJ2-3|-|TRBV10-3|TRBD2
CAISKRAGVSDTQYF
TGTGCCATCAGTAAACGAGCGGGAGTATCAGATACGCAGTATTTT
>TRBJ2-5|few|TRBV7-7|TRBD2
CASSLLAGKQETRYF
TGTGCCAGCAGCTTACTAGCGGGGAAACAAGAGACCCGGTACTTC
>TRBJ2-5|many|TRBV10-3|-
CAISGAGPQETQYF
TGTGCCATCAGTGGGGCAGGGCCCCAAGAGACCCAGTACTTC
>TRBJ2-1|-|TRBV7-3|TRBD2
CASSSAVTSGGRNEQFF
TGTGCCAGCAGCTCCGCGGTGACTAGCGGGGGTAGGAATGAGCAGTTCTTC
>TRBJ2-1|-|TRBV6-2/TRBV6-3|-
CASSPRPNNEQFF
TGTGCCAGCAGCCCTCGACCGAACAATGAGCAGTTCTTC
>TRBJ2-1|-|TRBV4-3|TRBD2
CASSQDRPAGAYNGQFF
TGCGCCAGCAGCCAAGATCGCCCAGCGGGAGCCTACAATGGGCAGTTCTTC
>TRBJ2-1|few|TRBV3-1|TRBD2
CASSQEFNLAGVYNEQFF
TGTGCCAGCAGCCAAGAATTCAACCTAGCGGGAGTTTACAATGAGCAGTTCTTC
>TRBJ2-7|once|TRBV5-1|TRBD2
CASSDGGLAGYEQYF
TGCGCCAGCAGCGATGGGGGACTAGCGGGCTACGAGCAGTACTTC
>TRBJ1-2|-|TRBV10-3|TRBD1
CAGGQGENYGYTF
TGTGCCGGGGGACAGGGGGAAAACTATGGCTACACCTTC
>TRBJ2-3|-|TRBV12-3/TRBV12-4|TRBD1
CASSLAPGTGGRTDTQYF
TGTGCCAGCAGTTTAGCGCCCGGGACAGGGGGGAGAACAGATACGCAGTATTTT
>TRBJ2-1|many|TRBV7-7|TRBD2
CASSPGGGAVEQFF
TGTGCCAGCAGCCCAGGCGGGGGGGCGGTAGAGCAGTTCTTC
>TRBJ2-3|many|TRBV5-1|-
CASSLSSGDTQYF
TGCGCCAGCAGCCTCAGCTCCGGGGATACGCAGTATTTT
>TRBJ1-1|few|TRBV11-2|-
CASSLGIRTNTEAFF
TGTGCCAGCAGCTTAGGCATCAGGACGAACACTGAAGCTTTCTTT
>TRBJ1-1|-|TRBV20-1|-
CSSRGNLNTEAFF
TGCAGTAGCCGCGGGAACTTGAACACTGAAGCTTTCTTT
>TRBJ2-5|-|TRBV20-1|-
CSALVSRGEETQYF
TGCAGTGCTCTGGTCTCAAGGGGGGAAGAGACCCAGTACTTC
>TRBJ1-5|-|TRBV4-3|-
CASSRVVGSNQLQHF
TGCGCCAGCAGCCGAGTTGTGGGAAGCAATCAGCTCCAGCATTTT
>TRBJ1-2|-|TRBV29-1|-
CSVREAPYYGYTF
TGCAGCGTTAGGGAAGCCCCTTACTATGGCTACACCTTC
>TRBJ2-5|few|TRBV3-1|-
CASSLLGPNQETQYF
TGTGCCAGCAGCCTACTGGGACCTAACCAAGAGACCCAGTACTTC
>TRBJ2-5|-|TRBV18|TRBD2
CASSPPYSGVETQYF
TGTGCCAGCTCACCACCATATAGCGGGGTGGAGACCCAGTACTTC
>TRBJ2-3|few|TRBV6-6|TRBD2
CASRSSGLADTQYF
TGTGCCAGCAGGAGTAGCGGGTTGGCAGATACGCAGTATTTT